Presented here are 29 T cell receptor beta chains from one specimen sequenced in a study of T cells in Graves' hyperthyroidism and ophthalmopathy. Amplification targeted TCR beta CDR3 regions from RNA transcripts. First-round RT-PCR with HTBI primers amplified the TCR CDR3 region. TCRdb ran MiXCR on the multiplex PCR reads and lists one entry per CDR3 protein. The sample shows about 290,000 distinct CDR3 sequences, roughly 15% of them seen only once. Sequencing input: blood. Receptor source: a woman aged 50 to 60 with Graves' hyperthyroidism that later progressed to Graves' ophthalmopathy.

This clonotype was observed at least ten times. The CDR3 spells CASSFPGHTEPGELFF. CDR3 DNA sequence: TGTGCCAGCAGTTTCCCGGGACACACTGAACCCGGGGAGCTGTTTTTT. This sequence joins TRBV6-1 and TRBJ2-2; possible D gene TRBD1, 6 bases. Between the trimmed V and J ends, which lost 5 bases and 6 bases, there was a span of 19 bases. The germline gives CDR1 MNHNS, CDR2 SASEGT. The CDR3 is 16 residues long.

In its sample, this clonotype was seen many times. The chain recombines TRBV20-1 with TRBJ1-2; 7 bases are shared with TRBD1. After removal of 5 bases from V and 4 bases from J, the junction contained 7 bases not matched to a gene. Germline values: CDR1 DFQATT, CDR2 SNEGSKA (reference sequence). The CDR3 extends over 13 amino acids. The CDR3 DNA reads TGCAGTGCTTTTGACAGGGCGAGCTATGGCTACACCTTC. As protein: CSAFDRASYGYTF.

The genes are TRBV7-9 and TRBJ1-2, with D hard to call. The CDR3 length is 13 residues. V lost 3 bases to trimming and J lost 6 bases, with 11 bases between them. Germline CDR1 and CDR2: SEHNR and FQNEAQ (reference sequence). CDR3 sequence (DNA): TGTGCCAGCAGCTTCGAAGTAGTTCATGGCTACACCTTC. This codes for CASSFEVVHGYTF.

This clonotype was recorded many times. The chain uses TRBV24-1 and TRBJ1-2; possibly TRBD1 for D (5 bases). The CDR3 runs to 16 residues. From germline, CDR1 is KGHDR and CDR2 SFDVKD. V was shortened by 3 bases and J by 0 bases, with 13 bases between the two germline ends. CDR3 amino acids: CATSDTTARSNYGYTF. The CDR3 DNA follows: TGTGCCACCAGTGATACGACAGCCAGATCTAACTATGGCTACACCTTC.

This clonotype occurred a few times. This CDR3 is CASIGTQSQTQYF. The CDR3 DNA reads as TGTGCCAGCATCGGAACTCAGAGTCAGACCCAGTACTTC. The V call is TRBV6-2 or TRBV6-3, the J call TRBJ2-5; no reliable D call. CDR1 MNHEY and CDR2 SVGEGT come from the germline V gene. The CDR3 consists of 13 residues. The germline V and J ends were trimmed by 7 bases and 6 bases, with 15 bases remaining between them.

Turning to this clonotype: A much bigger clone sits one base away, suggesting this may be a read error. The chain recombines TRBV7-9 with TRBJ2-1; D possibly corresponds to TRBD2 (5 bases). Trimming cost V 4 bases and J 8 bases, with 21 bases left between them. Germline loops: CDR1 SEHNR, CDR2 FQNEAQ (reference sequence). The CDR3 loop spans 16 amino acids. CDR3 sequence (DNA): TGTGCCAGCAGCTCGGGAAGCGGTAAAGGGCTCGATGAGCAGTTCTTC. This gives the protein CASSSGSGKGLDEQFF.

The table lists this clonotype with many counts. The V gene is TRBV18, the J gene TRBJ2-7; perhaps TRBD2 as D (5 bases). The V end was cut by 3 bases, the J end by 6 bases, with 18 bases between. CDR1 is KGHSH, CDR2 LQKENI, per germline. CDR3 length equals 15 residues. Here the CDR3 reads CASSPSHSGSAEQYF. The CDR3, as DNA: TGTGCCAGCTCACCTAGTCATTCTGGGAGCGCCGAGCAGTACTTC.

V gene TRBV28 combines with J gene TRBJ1-2; D might be TRBD1 (6 bases). Trimming took off 7 bases at V and 8 bases at J, with 17 bases between the two ends. The CDR3 is 13 amino acids. Germline CDR1 reads MDHEN; CDR2 reads SYDVKM. CDR3: CASIGQGRRGYTF. CDR3 coding DNA: TGTGCCAGCATAGGGCAGGGGAGACGGGGCTACACCTTC.

The table lists this clonotype with many counts. The chain recombines TRBV11-1 with TRBJ2-1, with TRBD1 as a possible D gene (5 bases). The germline gives CDR1 SGHAT, CDR2 FQDESV (reference sequence). V dropped 5 bases and J dropped 0 bases, with 11 bases sitting between them. The CDR3 length is 15 residues. The CDR3 is CASSLTARSYNEQFF. CDR3 DNA: TGTGCCAGCAGCCTGACAGCCCGCTCCTACAATGAGCAGTTCTTC.

There are many counts of this clonotype. V usage is TRBV5-1 and J usage is TRBJ2-5; maybe TRBD2 (6 bases). The CDR3 has 13 residues. The ends were cut back, 0 bases at V and 5 bases at J, with 8 bases in the middle. Germline lookup yields CDR1 SGHRS and CDR2 YFSETQ. The chain's CDR3 is CASSLVEGETQYF. The DNA of the CDR3 is TGCGCCAGCAGCTTGGTGGAGGGGGAGACCCAGTACTTC.

The table lists this clonotype with many counts. The chain employs TRBV29-1 and TRBJ1-3; 7 nucleotides line up with TRBD1. The CDR3 spans 13 residues. Germline V lookup: CDR1 SQVTM, CDR2 ANQGSEA. V was clipped by 7 bases and J by 2 bases; unmatched bases: 5. Here the CDR3 reads CSAQQGTGNTIYF. CDR3 sequence (DNA): TGCAGCGCGCAACAGGGGACTGGAAACACCATATATTTT.

This clonotype came up a few times. The chain employs TRBV6-1 and TRBJ1-1, with D unclear. Germline V lookup: CDR1 MNHNS, CDR2 SASEGT. V lost 7 bases and J lost 3, with 18 bases in between. This CDR3 is 15 amino acids long. CDR3 loop: CASTPNTRHYTEAFF. In DNA, the CDR3 is TGTGCCAGCACCCCGAATACGAGACACTACACTGAAGCTTTCTTT.

In this sample, this clonotype turned up many times. The V and J genes are TRBV28 and TRBJ1-2; D gene uncertain. The V gene's germline CDR1 is MDHEN and CDR2 SYDVKM. Trimming removed 3 bases from V and 4 bases from J, with 3 bases in between. CDR3 length: 11 amino acids. The CDR3 sequence is CASSFAYGYTF. Written as DNA, the CDR3 is TGTGCCAGCAGTTTTGCCTATGGCTACACCTTC.

This clonotype was recorded at least ten times. The rearrangement uses TRBV20-1 and TRBJ2-7, with 11 bases identical to TRBD2. Per germline, CDR1 DFQATT and CDR2 SNEGSKA (reference sequence). The J segment lost 2 bases and the V segment lost 4 bases, leaving 10 bases of the junction unmatched. The CDR3 sequence is 16 residues long. The CDR3 DNA reads TGCAGTGCTACTTCCTTTACTAGCGGGGGTCCCTACGAGCAGTACTTC. As protein: CSATSFTSGGPYEQYF.

This clonotype has a handful of counts. The chain combines TRBV7-2 with TRBJ1-6, with D uncertain. The CDR3 runs to 16 residues. Deletions cut 2 bases from V and 5 bases from J, with 13 bases between. CDR1 SGHTA and CDR2 FQGNSA come from the germline V gene. The CDR3 coding sequence is TGTGCCAGCAGCTTAATGTCCTGGGGAAATAATTCACCCCTCCACTTT. Translated, it gives CASSLMSWGNNSPLHF.

In this sample, this clonotype turned up many times. V is TRBV28 and J is TRBJ1-5, with 10 nucleotides matching TRBD1. V dropped 5 bases and J dropped 5; count of bases not matched to a gene: 12. The germline CDR1 and CDR2 sequences are MDHEN and SYDVKM. This CDR3 has 17 residues. The CDR3 DNA follows: TGTGCCAGCAGTCCGGGAGGGGACAGGGGACTTTATCAGCCCCAGCATTTT. Protein product: CASSPGGDRGLYQPQHF.

This clonotype appeared many times. This sequence joins TRBV12-3 or TRBV12-4 and TRBJ2-7, with TRBD2 identical over 8 bases. The CDR3 has 12 residues. V lost 2 bases, J lost 6 bases, and 0 bases stayed unmatched. The CDR3 sequence: CASSLLAGEQYF. In DNA form, the CDR3 reads TGTGCCAGCAGTTTACTAGCGGGCGAGCAGTACTTC.

This clonotype came up many times. This sequence joins TRBV12-3 or TRBV12-4 and TRBJ2-7; 10 bases align to TRBD2. The length of the CDR3 is 15 residues. With V trimmed by 6 bases and J by 7 bases, 12 bases remained unmatched. The DNA for the CDR3 is TGTGCCAGCAGACCCCCGGGACTAGCGTTTCGGGAGCAGTACTTC. Its protein product is CASRPPGLAFREQYF.

The V call is TRBV7-9, the J call TRBJ2-1; D might be TRBD1 (5 bases). The germline gives CDR1 SEHNR, CDR2 FQNEAQ (reference sequence). The V and J ends lost 5 bases and 0 bases respectively, with 11 bases between them. The length of the CDR3 is 15 residues. The CDR3 bases are TGTGCCAGCAGCCTTAGGGGAAACTCCTACAATGAGCAGTTCTTC. Translating gives CASSLRGNSYNEQFF.

This clonotype was observed a handful of times. The rearrangement links TRBV5-4 to TRBJ2-7; 8 bases match TRBD2. The germline CDR1 and CDR2 sequences are SGHNT and YYREEE (reference sequence). There are 16 residues in the CDR3. Germline trimming cut 2 bases from V and 4 bases from J; bases unmatched to any gene: 11. Here the CDR3 DNA reads TGTGCCAGCAGCTTTGGTTCGCGGGAGGCAGAGTACGAGCAGTACTTC. Its translation is CASSFGSREAEYEQYF.

A few counts support this clonotype. This may arise from a read error, as a much more abundant clone is one base away. The conserved phenylalanine or tryptophan is not found at the CDR3 terminus, so this likely reflects a read error. The chain employs TRBV5-1 and TRBJ2-7, with D possibly TRBD1 on 6 matching bases. V was cut by 3 bases and J by 1 base, with 20 bases left in between. The CDR3 runs 17 residues. CDR1 is SGHRS and CDR2 is YFSETQ in the germline V gene. The CDR3: CASSSGRGFAPSYEQYS. The CDR3 DNA reads TGCGCCAGCAGCTCCGGAAGGGGGTTTGCACCTTCCTACGAGCAGTACTCC.

This chain uses TRBV6-2 or TRBV6-3 with TRBJ1-4, with TRBD1 identical over 9 bases. The CDR3 runs to 16 residues. Germline V gene data show CDR1 as MNHEY and CDR2 as SVGEGT. Trimming at V came to 6 bases and at J to 10 bases, leaving 15 bases not matched to a gene. The DNA for the CDR3 is TGTGCCAGCAGCGATGGGACAGGGAGGGAGAACGGAAAACTGTTTTTT. This encodes CASSDGTGRENGKLFF.

This clonotype has ten or more counts. The rearrangement joins TRBV5-1 to TRBJ2-3; no firm D call. Germline V lookup: CDR1 SGHRS, CDR2 YFSETQ. V lost 0 bases and J 3 bases, leaving 8 bases between the germline ends. The CDR3 extends over 14 amino acids. CDR3 sequence: CASSLGTETDTQYF. The CDR3 coding sequence is TGCGCCAGCAGCTTGGGGACCGAAACAGATACGCAGTATTTT.

This clonotype was detected many times. CDR3 coding DNA: TGTGCCAGCAGTTCACCGAGCGGGGGGAACTACAATGAGCAGTTCTTC. Its translation is CASSSPSGGNYNEQFF. V usage is TRBV28 and J usage is TRBJ2-1; 9 bases are shared with TRBD2. The V gene end was trimmed by 4 bases and the J gene end by 3 bases; junction bases not matched to a gene: 7. Looked up from germline, CDR1 is MDHEN and CDR2 is SYDVKM. This CDR3 has 16 residues.

This clonotype has a count of ten or more. The CDR3, as DNA: TGCAGTGCTAGAGAGGCTGAGACAGGGGTCGAGCAGTACTTC. Amino acid sequence: CSAREAETGVEQYF. This rearrangement joins TRBV20-1 to TRBJ2-7; TRBD1 matches 8 bases. Germline CDR1 and CDR2: DFQATT and SNEGSKA (reference sequence). The CDR3 contains 14 residues. The V and J ends lost 0 bases and 6 bases, in that order; junction bases with no gene match: 7.

This clonotype was seen a handful of times. The chain uses TRBV28 and TRBJ1-2; 8 bases map to TRBD1. V gave up 5 bases and J gave up 4 bases; unmatched junction bases: 6. Germline loops: CDR1 MDHEN, CDR2 SYDVKM. The CDR3 loop spans 14 amino acids. The CDR3 sequence: CASSNQGARYGYTF. The CDR3, as DNA: TGTGCCAGCAGTAATCAGGGGGCACGCTATGGCTACACCTTC.

This clonotype was seen at least ten times. The chain has TRBV12-5 and TRBJ1-2; possibly TRBD1 for D (5 bases). V lost 5 bases and J 5 bases, leaving 15 bases between the germline ends. CDR3 length equals 14 residues. CDR1 LGHNT and CDR2 FRNRAP come from the germline V gene. The CDR3 loop reads CASGVPGTPYGYTF. In nucleotides, the CDR3 is TGTGCTAGTGGTGTCCCGGGGACTCCTTATGGCTACACCTTC.

In this sample, this clonotype turned up once. The chain is built from TRBV6-1 and TRBJ2-1; 7 bases agree with TRBD2. The CDR3 covers 17 residues. In germline, CDR1 is MNHNS, CDR2 SASEGT. V shed 5 bases, J shed 3 bases, and the junction held 13 bases outside the gene matches. The CDR3 DNA sequence: TGTGCCAGCAGTCCCTCCGGGGAGGGGATGGGCTACAATGAGCAGTTCTTC. Translating gives CASSPSGEGMGYNEQFF.

This clonotype was picked up many times. The V and J genes are TRBV27 and TRBJ1-1; 7 nucleotides line up with TRBD1. The CDR3 contains 22 residues. Trimming at V came to 5 bases and at J to 6 bases, leaving 33 bases not matched to a gene. Germline values: CDR1 MNHEY, CDR2 SMNVEV (reference sequence). The CDR3 DNA reads as TGTGCCAGCAGTCCCGATTACGTCAGGGGGGGGGGAGGGGGGTCCGGTATGGCTGAAGCTTTCTTT. Amino acids: CASSPDYVRGGGGGSGMAEAFF.